This T cell receptor (beta chain) was recorded in a study of beta chain features in type 1 diabetes. Study-wide results and caveats: When Type 1 diabetes patients were examined, their TCRB CDR3s proved moderately but significantly shorter in all four CD4+ subsets. Naive, central memory and Treg TCRB repertoires seemed to resemble each other more closely in patients than they did in healthy donors. Unsettled here was the matter of whether HLA type influences TCRB rearrangement.

With respect to this clone: Its antigen is not identified.

The CDR3 has 16 amino acids. CDR1 and CDR2 (germline): SNHLY, FYNNEI. Trimming cost V 6 bases and J 2 bases; bases outside gene matches: 9. The entirety of the isolated RNA underwent reverse transcription, so expressed TCRB transcripts were sequenced. Repertoires were generated with immunoSEQ multiplex PCR, while TCRdb's copy carries only in-frame clones and drops some. The table has about 710,000 clones, roughly an eighth seen once. The genes are TRBV2 and TRBJ2-1, with 8 bases identical to TRBD2. This receptor was obtained from a man younger than 35 with type 1 diabetes. Sequencing input: naive CD4+ T cells from blood. CDR3 bases: TGTGCCAGCAGGGCCACTAGCGGACCTGCCTACAATGAGCAGTTCTTC. It yields the protein CASRATSGPAYNEQFF.